Shown below are 26 T cell receptor beta chains from a single sample sequenced in a study of T cell changes during pregnancy in multiple sclerosis. Produced via immunoSEQ multiplex PCR; TCRdb's table is partial and in-frame only. This repertoire shows about 92,000 clones, about 93% found once; its top ten account for around 4%. The source material was peripheral blood, sampled in the first trimester of pregnancy. The receptors originated from a female donor with multiple sclerosis, enrolled in a pregnancy study.

The chain couples TRBV27 to TRBJ2-2; D not resolved. The CDR3 consists of 16 residues. V was trimmed by 4 bases and J by 5 bases, leaving 17 bases between them. Germline CDR1 and CDR2: MNHEY and SMNVEV (reference sequence). Written as DNA, the CDR3 is TGTGCCAGCAGTTCTACCATGTTTGCACGAACCGGGGAGCTGTTTTTT. Encoded protein: CASSSTMFARTGELFF.

This chain connects TRBV7-9 to TRBJ2-7; 8 positions match TRBD1. CDR1 and CDR2 from the germline V gene are SEHNR and FQNEAQ (reference sequence). This CDR3 is built from 15 residues. V was clipped by 7 bases and J by 4 bases; unmatched bases: 12. CDR3 nucleotide sequence: TGTGCCAGCACCGAAGGCGCAGGGGGCTTGTACGAGCAGTACTTC. Translating gives CASTEGAGGLYEQYF.

This clone has more than one count but fewer than ten. The gene calls are TRBV6-5 and TRBJ1-3; D is ambiguous. The CDR3 consists of 11 residues. CDR1 and CDR2 from the germline V gene are MNHEY and SVGAGI. The ends were cut back, 10 bases at V and 4 bases at J, with 8 bases in the middle. CDR3 protein: CATRGGNTIYF. CDR3 bases: TGTGCCACCCGAGGCGGAAACACCATATATTTT.

The chain carries TRBV6-5 and TRBJ2-4; D perhaps matches TRBD2 (5 bases). CDR1 and CDR2 (germline): MNHEY, SVGAGI. The V gene lost 0 bases and the J gene lost 3 bases, with 12 bases spanning the gap. This CDR3 comprises 16 residues. The CDR3 bases are TGTGCCAGCAGTTACTCGTCGGGGAGTAGCAAAAACATTCAGTACTTC. It encodes CASSYSSGSSKNIQYF.

The chain uses TRBV10-3 and TRBJ1-1; tentatively, D is TRBD1 (6 bases). Germline V gives CDR1 ENHRY, CDR2 SYGVKD. Trimming shortened V by 9 bases and J by 5 bases, and 19 bases separated the two germline ends. The CDR3 runs 14 residues. The CDR3 DNA reads as TGTGCCATGCAAGTAGACAGGTATGGGACTGAAGCTTTCTTT. It codes for CAMQVDRYGTEAFF.

In nucleotides, the CDR3 is TGCAGCGTCCAGGGGGTAAATGAAAAACTGTTTTTT. Its translation: CSVQGVNEKLFF. The chain carries TRBV29-1 and TRBJ1-4, with 7 bases aligning to TRBD1. The CDR3 totals 12 residues. V gave up 6 bases and J gave up 5 bases; unmatched junction bases: 3. Germline values: CDR1 SQVTM, CDR2 ANQGSEA.

The chain is built from TRBV5-1 and TRBJ1-1; D possibly corresponds to TRBD1 (5 bases). Trimming took 1 base from V and 0 from J, leaving 10 bases between them. Germline-derived CDR1 and CDR2 are SGHRS and YFSETQ. The CDR3 extends over 15 amino acids. CDR3 amino acids: CASSLTGLLNTEAFF. The DNA for the CDR3 is TGCGCCAGCAGCTTGACAGGATTGCTGAACACTGAAGCTTTCTTT.

This clone has just one count. The V call is TRBV15, the J call TRBJ2-2; TRBD1 is a possible D gene (6 bases). Per the germline V gene, CDR1 is LNHNV and CDR2 is YYDKDF (reference sequence). CDR3 length: 16 amino acids. V was pared by 4 bases and J by 0 bases, with 12 bases between. The CDR3 DNA sequence: TGTGCCACCAGCACCAGGACAGTGCCGAACACCGGGGAGCTGTTTTTT. Translating gives CATSTRTVPNTGELFF.

This chain uses TRBV19 with TRBJ2-3; 9 bases are a match to TRBD1. CDR3 size: 15 residues. Germline CDR1 LNHDA, CDR2 SQIVND (reference sequence). Trimming cost V 6 bases and J 3 bases; bases outside gene matches: 7. The CDR3 reads CASSGRQGGTDTQYF. Written as DNA, the CDR3 is TGTGCCAGTAGCGGGCGACAGGGGGGGACAGATACGCAGTATTTT.

The chain has TRBV6-5 and TRBJ2-7; TRBD2 agrees at 8 bases. The junction had 9 bases not matched to a gene; V was cut back by 11 bases and J by 3 bases. This CDR3 contains 13 residues. Germline loops: CDR1 MNHEY, CDR2 SVGAGI. The CDR3 reads CAVRSGGGYEQYF. The DNA for the CDR3 is TGTGCCGTAAGAAGCGGGGGTGGCTACGAGCAGTACTTC.

This chain links TRBV9 with TRBJ2-3; 10 bases agree with TRBD2. The CDR3 sequence is 15 residues long. Germline V CDR1 and CDR2: SGDLS, YYNGEE. V lost 1 base to trimming and J lost 4 bases; unmatched junction nucleotides: 3. CDR3 in DNA: TGTGCCAGCAGCGTACTAGCGGGGGTCTCAGATACGCAGTATTTT. This sequence encodes CASSVLAGVSDTQYF.

This rearrangement joins TRBV9 to TRBJ2-1; 10 positions match TRBD1. This CDR3 region has 13 residues. Germline lookup yields CDR1 SGDLS and CDR2 YYNGEE. The trim removed 0 bases at V and 14 bases at J, leaving 5 bases unmatched. This chain's CDR3 is CASSVEDRGGEFF. CDR3 sequence (DNA): TGTGCCAGCAGCGTAGAGGACAGGGGGGGGGAGTTCTTC.

The V gene is TRBV11-2, the J gene TRBJ2-7; D may be TRBD1 (6 bases). CDR3 size: 12 residues. Germline CDR1 is SGHAT and CDR2 is FQNNGV. Trimming cost V 5 bases and J 5 bases, with 10 bases left between them. CDR3: CASSKDRNEQYF. Here the CDR3 DNA reads TGTGCCAGCAGCAAAGACAGGAACGAGCAGTACTTC.

This sequence joins TRBV6-1 and TRBJ1-6; TRBD1 aligns across 9 bases. V was pared by 4 bases and J by 8 bases, with 6 bases of the junction left unmatched. The CDR3 is made up of 15 amino acids. CDR1 MNHNS and CDR2 SASEGT come from the germline V gene. The CDR3 protein is CASSATGGWDSPLHF. Written as DNA, the CDR3 is TGTGCCAGCAGTGCAACAGGGGGCTGGGATTCACCCCTCCACTTT.

Written as DNA, the CDR3 is TGTGCTAGTGGTTTGGGGAGCGGGATCCTCTATGGCTACACCTTC. Translated, it gives CASGLGSGILYGYTF. The V and J genes are TRBV12-5 and TRBJ1-2; D gene uncertain. The germline V gene encodes CDR1 LGHNT and CDR2 FRNRAP. Trimming removed 1 base from V and 4 bases from J, with 13 bases in between. The CDR3 covers 15 residues.

The genes are TRBV9 and TRBJ2-3; D remains unclear. The CDR3 totals 17 residues. The germline V and J ends were trimmed by 3 bases and 0 bases, with 17 bases remaining between them. Germline V gene data show CDR1 as SGDLS and CDR2 as YYNGEE. The CDR3 loop is CASSGPGLSRSTDTQYF. Here the CDR3 DNA reads TGTGCCAGCAGCGGCCCCGGGTTGTCGCGGAGCACAGATACGCAGTATTTT. Together with reference TRBV9 and TRBJ2-3, the CDR3 gives the full variable domain: DSGVTQTPKHLITATGQRVTLRCSPRSGDLSVYWYQQSLDQGLQFLIQYYNGEERAKGNILERFSAQQFPDLHSELNLSSLELGDSALYFCASSGPGLSRSTDTQYFGPGTRLTVL.

The CDR3 bases are TGTGCCAGCAGCCTATCCAATGAAAAACTGTTTTTT. It specifies CASSLSNEKLFF. This rearrangement joins TRBV5-6 to TRBJ1-4; D is uncertain. Germline loops: CDR1 SGHDT, CDR2 YYEEEE. The length of the CDR3 is 12 residues. V gave up 4 bases and J gave up 5 bases, with 6 bases separating them.

The CDR3 nucleotides are TGCGCCAGCAGCGGCTGGGACAGGGAATACGAGCAGTACTTC. This translates into CASSGWDREYEQYF. The chain uses TRBV5-1 and TRBJ2-7; the match to TRBD1 covers 9 bases. Germline CDR1 reads SGHRS; CDR2 reads YFSETQ. The CDR3 loop spans 14 amino acids. With V trimmed by 4 bases and J by 4 bases, 6 bases remained unmatched.

The chain couples TRBV27 to TRBJ1-6; D is possibly TRBD1 (5 bases). Trimming left V 7 bases short and J 10 bases short, with 17 bases between. CDR3 length: 14 residues. Germline V lookup: CDR1 MNHEY, CDR2 SMNVEV (reference sequence). The CDR3 DNA follows: TGTGCCAGCACCTGGGAAGGGCAGGGCTCACCCCTCCACTTT. As protein: CASTWEGQGSPLHF.

V gene TRBV29-1 combines with J gene TRBJ2-1; the D gene is possibly TRBD1 (5 bases). Germline V gives CDR1 SQVTM, CDR2 ANQGSEA. V was cut by 7 bases and J by 1 base, with 20 bases left in between. The CDR3 extends over 16 amino acids. CDR3 DNA: TGCAGCGCCCACCAAGCCGGGCAGGGATCCTACAATGAGCAGTTCTTC. It yields the protein CSAHQAGQGSYNEQFF.

The rearrangement joins TRBV4-2 to TRBJ2-5; 12 nucleotides agree with TRBD1. The junction had 1 base not matched to a gene; V was cut back by 4 bases and J by 4 bases. CDR1 and CDR2 from the germline V gene are LGHNA and YNFKEQ. The CDR3 has 14 amino acids. CDR3 amino acids: CASSLGQGAETQYF. The DNA for the CDR3 is TGTGCCAGCAGCCTGGGACAGGGGGCAGAGACCCAGTACTTC.

This clone was seen a single time. V usage is TRBV7-6 and J usage is TRBJ2-7, with TRBD1 as a possible D gene (5 bases). CDR1 and CDR2 (germline): SGHVS, FNYEAQ. The CDR3 is 15 residues long. The V and J ends lost 5 bases and 3 bases respectively, with 17 bases between them. The CDR3 coding sequence is TGTGCCAGCAGCAACTTCAGGGCTGGAGACTACGAGCAGTACTTC. Encoded protein: CASSNFRAGDYEQYF.

The table lists this clone with a count of one. V gene TRBV1 combines with J gene TRBJ1-2. TRBV1 represents a pseudogene. CDR3 size: 14 residues. CDR3 in amino acids: CTSSLPGRNYGYTF. The DNA for the CDR3 is TGCACCAGCAGCCTGCCCGGGAGGAACTATGGCTACACCTTC.

V and J are TRBV6-1 and TRBJ2-2, with D maybe TRBD2 (6 bases). Germline-derived CDR1 and CDR2 are MNHNS and SASEGT. There are 15 residues in the CDR3. V lost 8 bases and J lost 1, with 14 bases in between. The CDR3 bases are TGTGCCAGCCGCGGGGCAGGGCGGAACACCGGGGAGCTGTTTTTT. This sequence encodes CASRGAGRNTGELFF.

The chain employs TRBV27 and TRBJ2-2; 8 nucleotides align to TRBD2. Trimming took 5 bases from V and 5 from J; bases not matched to a gene: 13. Germline V gives CDR1 MNHEY, CDR2 SMNVEV (reference sequence). This CDR3 region has 17 residues. This CDR3 is CASSAPLAGWGTGELFF. Written as DNA, the CDR3 is TGTGCCAGCAGTGCTCCTCTAGCGGGCTGGGGGACCGGGGAGCTGTTTTTT.

The genes are TRBV27 and TRBJ1-1; D is unclear. V was trimmed by 7 bases and J by 1 base, leaving 7 bases between them. Germline loops: CDR1 MNHEY, CDR2 SMNVEV (reference sequence). The CDR3 consists of 12 residues. CDR3 bases: TGTGCCAGCACAGCAGGGAACACTGAAGCTTTCTTT. Residues: CASTAGNTEAFF.